Presented here are 26 T cell receptor beta chains from one specimen sequenced in a study of blood T cells in healthy people across ages. A second PCR of 7 to 11 cycles used a sample-barcoded 5' primer and a J-beta primer mix. Using its own MiXCR run on the 5' RACE reads, TCRdb lists one record per CDR3 protein. The table lists some 1.8 million distinct CDR3 sequences, roughly 43% of them singletons. Sequenced input: blood. The origin of the receptors is a human donor in good health.

The chain is built from TRBV27 and TRBJ1-6; TRBD1 matches 9 bases. The CDR3 sequence is 19 residues long. Germline lookup yields CDR1 MNHEY and CDR2 SMNVEV (reference sequence). J gave up 0 bases and V 6 bases, and 12 bases lay outside the gene matches. Written as DNA, the CDR3 is TGTGCCAGCAGGATCGATATTGGGACAGGGAGCTCCTATAATTCACCCCTCCACTTT. Protein product: CASRIDIGTGSSYNSPLHF.

This clonotype appeared a few times. This sequence joins TRBV9 and TRBJ2-1; D ambiguous. V lost 7 bases and J 5 bases, leaving 19 bases between the germline ends. The length of the CDR3 is 15 residues. Germline V gives CDR1 SGDLS, CDR2 YYNGEE. The DNA for the CDR3 is TGTGCCAGCTCCCTCCGGTCTCTACCCGACAATGAGCAGTTCTTC. This translates into CASSLRSLPDNEQFF. The full variable domain, completed using reference TRBV9 and TRBJ2-1, is DSGVTQTPKHLITATGQRVTLRCSPRSGDLSVYWYQQSLDQGLQFLIQYYNGEERAKGNILERFSAQQFPDLHSELNLSSLELGDSALYFCASSLRSLPDNEQFFGPGTRLTVL.

With respect to this clonotype: At one end the junction does not follow the germline gene, possibly because of a read error. The chain employs TRBV12-3 or TRBV12-4 and TRBJ1-2; D unresolved. The CDR3 has 14 amino acids. The CDR3: CASRTRLPNYGYTF. CDR3 coding DNA: TGTGCCAGCAGGACCAGGCTCCCTAACTATGGCTACACCTTT.

The rearrangement uses TRBV7-2 and TRBJ2-3; D remains unclear. This CDR3 region has 14 residues. In germline, CDR1 is SGHTA, CDR2 FQGNSA. Between the trimmed V and J ends, which lost 1 base and 4 bases, there was a span of 9 bases. Written as DNA, the CDR3 is TGTGCCAGCAGCTTAGAGGTTTGGTCAGATACGCAGTATTTT. The encoded protein is CASSLEVWSDTQYF. The full variable domain, its missing parts supplied by reference TRBV7-2 and TRBJ2-3, is GAGVSQSPSNKVTEKGKDVELRCDPISGHTALYWYRQSLGQGLEFLIYFQGNSAPDKSGLPSDRFSAERTGGSVSTLTIQRTQQEDSAVYLCASSLEVWSDTQYFGPGTRLTVL.

This clonotype has only a few counts. The V call is TRBV6-5, the J call TRBJ1-2; unclear D gene. Germline CDR1 reads MNHEY; CDR2 reads SVGAGI. This CDR3 spans 14 amino acids. V was trimmed by 0 bases and J by 4 bases, leaving 9 bases between them. This CDR3 reads CASSYSEGRYGYTF. DNA of the CDR3: TGTGCCAGCAGTTACTCAGAAGGACGCTATGGCTACACCTTC.

This chain uses TRBV12-3 or TRBV12-4 with TRBJ1-3; 9 nucleotides align to TRBD1. CDR3 length equals 14 residues. Losses at the gene ends were 5 bases for V and 5 bases for J; bases not matched to a gene: 4. Written as DNA, the CDR3 is TGTGCCAGCAGTCTGGACAGGGGCAGAAACACCATATATTTT. Its protein product is CASSLDRGRNTIYF.

This clonotype was observed a handful of times. J is TRBJ2-5 and V is TRBV20-1; 10 nucleotides agree with TRBD1. CDR1 DFQATT and CDR2 SNEGSKA come from the germline V gene (reference sequence). The CDR3 length is 18 residues. V lost 5 bases to trimming and J lost 2 bases; unmatched junction nucleotides: 17. The CDR3 DNA reads as TGCAGTGCTCACCTCGGGACAGGGGCTACCCTGTGGCAAGAGACCCAGTACTTC. This sequence encodes CSAHLGTGATLWQETQYF.

The chain recombines TRBV5-1 with TRBJ2-7; TRBD2 is a possible D gene (7 bases). CDR1 is SGHRS, CDR2 YFSETQ, per germline. This CDR3 has 15 residues. V was shortened by 4 bases and J by 5 bases, with 19 bases between the two germline ends. The CDR3 DNA is TGCGCCAGCAGCGGGAGGGACACCGCCTCGCACGAGCAGTACTTC. Its translation is CASSGRDTASHEQYF. The full variable domain, its missing parts supplied by reference TRBV5-1 and TRBJ2-7, is KAGVTQTPRYLIKTRGQQVTLSCSPISGHRSVSWYQQTPGQGLQFLFEYFSETQRNKGNFPGRFSGRQFSNSRSEMNVSTLELGDSALYLCASSGRDTASHEQYFGPGTRLTVT.

This clonotype was observed a handful of times. The chain links TRBV4-1 to TRBJ1-1; D is possibly TRBD1 (5 bases). This CDR3 is 15 amino acids long. V was clipped by 4 bases and J by 2 bases, with 14 bases between them. Germline V gene data show CDR1 as MGHRA and CDR2 as YSYEKL. The chain's CDR3 is CASSRQPTVNTEAFF. Written as DNA, the CDR3 is TGCGCCAGCAGCCGACAACCGACAGTCAACACTGAAGCTTTCTTT.

This clonotype was seen ten or more times. V is TRBV29-1 and J is TRBJ2-5; possible D gene TRBD1, 6 bases. The CDR3 covers 13 residues. CDR1 is SQVTM and CDR2 is ANQGSEA in the germline V gene. V lost 6 bases and J 1 base, leaving 12 bases between the germline ends. This CDR3 reads CSVHTGSQETQYF. The CDR3 DNA reads TGCAGCGTACACACAGGGAGCCAAGAGACCCAGTACTTC.

J is TRBJ2-7 and V is TRBV5-1; no reliable D call. The J call may be incorrect, as the DNA end agrees better with TRBJ2-5. The germline V gene encodes CDR1 SGHRS and CDR2 YFSETQ. This CDR3 has 14 residues. The CDR3 nucleotides are TGCGCCAGCAGCTTGACTTCTTCCGGGGAGACCCAGTACTTC. Translation: CASSLTSSGETQYF.

As concerns this clonotype: A much larger clone lies one base from this, so it may be a read error. This chain uses TRBV18 with TRBJ1-2; no clear D. Trimming took 6 bases from V and 7 from J, leaving 18 bases between them. CDR3 length: 14 amino acids. Germline V gene lookup returns CDR1 KGHSH and CDR2 LQKENI. The CDR3 bases are TGTGCCAGCTCTCAGTTCAGGAGGCGCGTTGGCTACACCTTC. Translated: CASSQFRRRVGYTF.

The genes are TRBV2 and TRBJ2-1, with 8 bases matching TRBD1. The J call may be in error: the DNA end matches TRBJ2-7 better. The V gene's germline CDR1 is SNHLY and CDR2 FYNNEI. The CDR3 runs to 13 residues. Here the CDR3 reads CASHEDRESEQYF. The DNA of the CDR3 is TGTGCCAGCCACGAGGACAGGGAAAGCGAGCAGTACTTC.

This clonotype has only a few counts. V usage is TRBV20-1 and J usage is TRBJ1-5; D ambiguous. Germline V gene sequence: CDR1 DFQATT, CDR2 SNEGSKA (reference sequence). Trimming stripped 1 base from V and 2 bases from J, with 12 bases between. The CDR3 contains 15 residues. As DNA, the CDR3 is TGCAGTGCTAGAGTGTTAAGGGAAGGCAATCAGCCCCAGCATTTT. Translating gives CSARVLREGNQPQHF.

This rearrangement joins TRBV7-9 to TRBJ2-7; D is unresolved. CDR1 and CDR2 from the germline V gene are SEHNR and FQNEAQ (reference sequence). The CDR3 extends over 14 amino acids. The ends were cut back, 2 bases at V and 2 bases at J, with 10 bases in the middle. CDR3 DNA: TGTGCCAGCAGCTTAACCCATGGGGCCTACGAGCAGTACTTC. It is translated as CASSLTHGAYEQYF.

The V call is TRBV6-2 or TRBV6-3, the J call TRBJ1-2; 7 bases line up with TRBD1. The germline CDR1 and CDR2 sequences are MNHEY and SVGEGT. Losses at the gene ends were 6 bases for V and 5 bases for J; bases not matched to a gene: 9. This CDR3 has 14 amino acids. CDR3 coding DNA: TGTGCCAGCAGCAAAGGGGGACAGATTTATGGCTACACCTTC. Protein: CASSKGGQIYGYTF.

The table lists this clonotype with a few counts. V gene TRBV3-1 combines with J gene TRBJ2-4; D is perhaps TRBD1 or TRBD2 (6 bases each). The V gene lost 1 base and the J gene lost 10 bases, with 17 bases spanning the gap. The CDR3 extends over 15 amino acids. CDR1 is LGHDT and CDR2 is YNNKEL in the germline V gene (reference sequence). The CDR3 DNA reads TGTGCCAGCAGCCAAGGGAACGGGGGCGTCAGAATTCAGTACTTC. This codes for CASSQGNGGVRIQYF.

Turning to this clonotype: A read error may account for a junction end that differs from germline. The chain is built from TRBV3-1 and TRBJ2-1; TRBD2 matches 14 bases. The CDR3 has 17 residues. Looked up from germline, CDR1 is LGHDT and CDR2 is YNNKEL (reference sequence). Here the CDR3 reads CASNQPPGTSGGNEQFF. The CDR3 coding sequence is TGTGCCAGCAACCAACCCCCCGGGACTAGCGGGGGTAATGAGCAGTTCTTC.

The DNA for the CDR3 is TGTGCCAGCAGCTTGATGGATTTGGGCACTGAAGCTTTCTTT. Amino acids: CASSLMDLGTEAFF. J is TRBJ1-1 and V is TRBV5-5, with D uncertain. The V end lost 1 base, the J end lost 4 bases, and 11 bases lay between the germline ends. This CDR3 spans 14 amino acids. Germline V gives CDR1 SGHKS, CDR2 YYEKEE (reference sequence). Filled out from reference TRBV5-5 and TRBJ1-1, the complete variable domain reads DAGVTQSPTHLIKTRGQQVTLRCSPISGHKSVSWYQQVLGQGPQFIFQYYEKEERGRGNFPDRFSARQFPNYSSELNVNALLLGDSALYLCASSLMDLGTEAFFGQGTRLTVV.

This clonotype was seen more than once but under ten times. The V and J genes are TRBV6-2 or TRBV6-3 and TRBJ2-7; weak D call: TRBD2 (5 bases). The germline CDR1 and CDR2 sequences are MNHEY and SVGEGT. Between the trimmed V and J ends, which lost 3 bases and 4 bases, there was a span of 13 bases. The CDR3 is 14 residues long. This CDR3 reads CASSYGGLGYEQYF. In DNA form, the CDR3 reads TGTGCCAGCAGTTATGGCGGGCTGGGATACGAGCAGTACTTC.

This clonotype turned up a few times. J is TRBJ2-7 and V is TRBV14; 11 positions agree with TRBD1. The CDR3 is 15 residues long. Germline-derived CDR1 and CDR2 are SGHDN and FVKESK. With V trimmed by 4 bases and J by 4 bases, 6 bases remained unmatched. Written as DNA, the CDR3 is TGTGCCAGCAGCCTACCGGGACAGGGGGATTACGAGCAGTACTTC. This encodes CASSLPGQGDYEQYF.

The V gene is TRBV27, the J gene TRBJ1-5; TRBD1 might be the D (5 bases). V was shortened by 3 bases and J by 5 bases, with 14 bases between the two germline ends. This CDR3 has 15 amino acids. CDR1 and CDR2 (germline): MNHEY, SMNVEV (reference sequence). CDR3: CASSLGTPEDQPQHF. Here the CDR3 DNA reads TGTGCCAGCAGTTTGGGGACCCCCGAGGATCAGCCCCAGCATTTT.

The rearrangement joins TRBV24-1 to TRBJ2-1, with a weak D call TRBD2 (6 bases). The CDR3 totals 17 residues. Germline CDR1 and CDR2: KGHDR and SFDVKD. Trimming removed 3 bases at V and 4 bases at J, with 18 bases between. CDR3 region: CATSDLAGSSPYNEQFF. CDR3 coding DNA: TGTGCCACCAGTGATCTGGCCGGGAGCTCTCCTTACAATGAGCAGTTCTTC.

As regards this clonotype: The junction does not match germline at one end; this may be a read error. CDR3 DNA: TGTACCAGCAGCCGAGCATACGAGCAGTACTTC. Translated, it gives CTSSRAYEQYF. This chain connects TRBV7-9 to TRBJ2-7, with D unclear. This CDR3 comprises 11 residues. Germline V gene data show CDR1 as SEHNR and CDR2 as FQNEAQ (reference sequence). Based on the CDR3 plus reference TRBV7-9 and TRBJ2-7, the full variable domain is DTGVSQNPRHKITKRGQNVTFRCDPISEHNRLYWYRQTLGQGPEFLTYFQNEAQLEKSRLLSDRFSAERPKGSFSTLEIQRTEQGDSAMYLCTSSRAYEQYFGPGTRLTVT.

This clonotype was counted a few times. One end of the junction fails to match germline, which may point to a read error. The chain employs TRBV29-1 and TRBJ2-2; 10 bases fit TRBD1. The CDR3 consists of 15 residues. Looked up from germline, CDR1 is SQVTM and CDR2 is ANQGSEA. The CDR3 DNA is TGCGGCGTGGGACAGGGGATGAGTAACACCGGGGAGCTGTTTTTT. Amino acid sequence: CGVGQGMSNTGELFF.

The chain links TRBV7-3 to TRBJ1-2; 9 bases map to TRBD1. This CDR3 has 13 residues. J gave up 7 bases and V 8 bases, and 8 bases lay outside the gene matches. Germline-derived CDR1 and CDR2 are SGHTA and FQGTGA. CDR3 nucleotides: TGTGCCAGCGGCCAGGGACAGGGATCTGGCTACACCTTC. Translation gives CASGQGQGSGYTF. The complete variable domain, with remaining parts taken from reference TRBV7-3 and TRBJ1-2, reads GAGVSQTPSNKVTEKGKYVELRCDPISGHTALYWYRQSLGQGPEFLIYFQGTGAADDSGLPNDRFFAVRPEGSVSTLKIQRTERGDSAVYLCASGQGQGSGYTFGSGTRLTVV.